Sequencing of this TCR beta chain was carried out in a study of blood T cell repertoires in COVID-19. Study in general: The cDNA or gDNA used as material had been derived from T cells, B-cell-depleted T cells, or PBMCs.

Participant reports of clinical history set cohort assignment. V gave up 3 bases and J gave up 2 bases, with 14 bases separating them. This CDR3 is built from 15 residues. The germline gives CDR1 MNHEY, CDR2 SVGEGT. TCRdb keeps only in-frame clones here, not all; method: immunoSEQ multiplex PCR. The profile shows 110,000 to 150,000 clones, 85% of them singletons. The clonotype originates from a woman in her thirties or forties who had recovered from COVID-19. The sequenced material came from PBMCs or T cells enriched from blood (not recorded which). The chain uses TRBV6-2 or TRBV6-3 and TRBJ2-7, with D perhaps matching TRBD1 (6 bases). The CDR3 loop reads CASSYSPEGAYEQYF. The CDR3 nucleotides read TGTGCCAGCAGTTATTCCCCTGAGGGGGCCTACGAGCAGTACTTC.